Listed below are T cell receptor beta chains from one sample, sequenced in a study of T cell changes during pregnancy in multiple sclerosis. TCRdb's copy holds only in-frame clones and misses some; the assay was immunoSEQ multiplex PCR. The data contain tens of thousands of clones, about 94% of them seen just once; the ten biggest clones take up approximately 4%. The sample consisted of CD8+ T cells from peripheral blood mononuclear cells, taken after pregnancy. Source of these receptors: a female donor with multiple sclerosis, enrolled in a pregnancy study. Each CDR3 is given with its conserved first and last residue. The D gene is left open where the match is weak. Clone size is shown for a subset of rows, as once, few, many or a class of expanded clone.

D	size	J	V	DNA	CDR3
TRBD2	-	TRBJ2-2	TRBV9	TGTGCCAGCAGCCTCCGCGGGGGATACGCGAACACCGGGGAGCTGTTTTTT	CASSLRGGYANTGELFF
-	-	TRBJ2-2	TRBV6-1	TGTGCCAGCAGTGAAGAACTCTTCACCGGGGAGCTGTTTTTT	CASSEELFTGELFF
TRBD2	-	TRBJ2-7	TRBV5-1	TGCGCCAGCAGCTTGGAGGGGAGGGTGTACGAGCAGTACTTC	CASSLEGRVYEQYF
-	-	TRBJ1-1	TRBV5-1	TGCGCCAGCAGCTTGCCCTCTGCAGGGGCTAACACTGAAGCTTTCTTT	CASSLPSAGANTEAFF
-	once	TRBJ1-3	TRBV6-5	TGTGCCAGCAGTCTTAGTCGTGGAAACACCATATATTTT	CASSLSRGNTIYF
-	-	TRBJ2-4	TRBV21-1	TGTGCCAGCAGAGCTAACATTCAGTACTTC	CASRANIQYF
TRBD1	-	TRBJ2-5	TRBV7-9	TGTGCCAGCAGCTCGAACCTGGGACAGGCCGAAGAGACCCAGTACTTC	CASSSNLGQAEETQYF
TRBD2	-	TRBJ2-5	TRBV10-3	TGTGCCATCAGCCCGGGACTAGCGGGGGCTCAAGAGACCCAGTACTTC	CAISPGLAGAQETQYF
-	-	TRBJ2-1	TRBV11-3	TGTGCCAGCAGCGAGGATGGGAGGTCCTTTTACAATGAGCAGTTCTTC	CASSEDGRSFYNEQFF
-	-	TRBJ1-1	TRBV2	TGTGCCAGCAGTGAAGCGCTTCCGGGGTGGGGTATGAACACTGAAGCTTTCTTT	CASSEALPGWGMNTEAFF
-	-	TRBJ1-1	TRBV19	TGTGCCAGTAGTATGGCCTGGGAGTTGAACACTGAAGCTTTCTTT	CASSMAWELNTEAFF
TRBD2	once	TRBJ2-2	TRBV9	TGTGCCAGCAGTGCCTGGGAAACTAGCGGGAACACCGGGGAGCTGTTTTTT	CASSAWETSGNTGELFF
TRBD2	-	TRBJ2-1	TRBV6-5	TGTGCCAGCGGGGGGGGAGGCGACAATGAGCAGTTCTTC	CASGGGGDNEQFF
-	-	TRBJ2-3	TRBV4-2	TGTGCCAGCAGCTCAGGGTTTGCTTCAGATACGCAGTATTTT	CASSSGFASDTQYF
-	few	TRBJ1-2	TRBV13	TGTGCCAGCAGCTGGCAGGGCAACTATGGCTACACCTTC	CASSWQGNYGYTF
-	-	TRBJ1-1	TRBV9	TGTGCCAGCAGCGTTACAAGGAACACTGAAGCTTTCTTT	CASSVTRNTEAFF
-	-	TRBJ2-7	TRBV9	TGTGCCAGCAGCGTAGGTGACAGCCCTTACGAGCAGTACTTC	CASSVGDSPYEQYF
TRBD2	-	TRBJ2-1	TRBV7-3	TGTGCCAGCAGCTTTACGACTAGCCAGCGGGGGGCATACAATGAGCAGTTCTTC	CASSFTTSQRGAYNEQFF
TRBD1	once	TRBJ2-7	TRBV4-2	TGTGCCAGCAGCCAAGTAGGGACAGGGGAACCCGAGCAGTACTTC	CASSQVGTGEPEQYF
-	-	TRBJ2-1	TRBV7-9	TGTGCCAGCAGCTTAAGAGGAGCACAGGGTTTCGATGAGCAGTTCTTC	CASSLRGAQGFDEQFF
-	-	TRBJ1-1	TRBV7-6	TGTGCCAGCAGCCCCCCGGGATCGAGTGAAGCTTTCTTT	CASSPPGSSEAFF
TRBD1	-	TRBJ2-3	TRBV2	TGTGCCAGCAGTGGAAAGGACAGGCGACGGACAGATACGCAGTATTTT	CASSGKDRRRTDTQYF
-	-	TRBJ2-7	TRBV7-9	TGTGCCAGCAGCCTGTATCAGGTCGAGCAGTACTTC	CASSLYQVEQYF
-	-	TRBJ2-3	TRBV7-9	TGTGCCAGCAGCTTAGTTCGAGTGCATACGCAGTATTTT	CASSLVRVHTQYF
-	-	TRBJ1-2	TRBV13	TGTGCCAGCAGCTTAACTTTGTGGAGAGGGATCTATGGCTACACCTTC	CASSLTLWRGIYGYTF
TRBD2	-	TRBJ2-3	TRBV9	TGTGCCAGCAGCGCCAGAGCGGGAGGAGGCACAGATACGCAGTATTTT	CASSARAGGGTDTQYF
-	-	TRBJ1-4	TRBV27	TGTGCCAGCAGTCCCCCCCCAGGGGTTAGAGAAAAACTGTTTTTT	CASSPPPGVREKLFF
TRBD2	-	TRBJ2-1	TRBV15	TGTGCCACCGGGAGGGATAGCGGGAGTGAGCAGTTCTTC	CATGRDSGSEQFF
-	-	TRBJ1-2	TRBV28	TGTGCCAGCAGTTTGGTGACAGGTTTTAACTATGGCTACACCTTC	CASSLVTGFNYGYTF
-	-	TRBJ1-2	TRBV19	TGTGCGGCGGGGGGGCCAGGGGACGGCTACACCTTC	CAAGGPGDGYTF
-	-	TRBJ2-5	TRBV7-9	TGTGCCAGCAGCCTCGAGGCCGGCCGGACCCAGTACTTC	CASSLEAGRTQYF
TRBD1	once	TRBJ2-2	TRBV27	TGTGCCAGCAGTTTCGGGACAGAAAACACCGGGGAGCTGTTTTTT	CASSFGTENTGELFF